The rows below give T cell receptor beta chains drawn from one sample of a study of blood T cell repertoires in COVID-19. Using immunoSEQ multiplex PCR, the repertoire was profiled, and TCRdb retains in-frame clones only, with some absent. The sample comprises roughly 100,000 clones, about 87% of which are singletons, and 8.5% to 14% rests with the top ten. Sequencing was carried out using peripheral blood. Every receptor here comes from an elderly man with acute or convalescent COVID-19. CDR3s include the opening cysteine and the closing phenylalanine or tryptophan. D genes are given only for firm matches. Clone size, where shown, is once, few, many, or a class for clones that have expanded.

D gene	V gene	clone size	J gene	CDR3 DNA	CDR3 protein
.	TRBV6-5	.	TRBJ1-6	TGTGCCAGCAGGGCCCCGGGGAGGGGTCTTTCCCTCCACTTT	CASRAPGRGLSLHF
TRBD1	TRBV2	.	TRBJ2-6	TGTGCCAGCAGCGAATTTTTACTGACAGGGGCGAGCTCTGGGGCCAACGTCCTGACTTTC	CASSEFLLTGASSGANVLTF
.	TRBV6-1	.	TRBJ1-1	TGTGCCAGCAGTGAAGGAAAGGCAGGGGACACTGAAGCTTTCTTT	CASSEGKAGDTEAFF
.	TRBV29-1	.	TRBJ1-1	TGCAGCGTTACAGCTCAGGGGCGAATTATGAACACTGAAGCTTTCTTT	CSVTAQGRIMNTEAFF
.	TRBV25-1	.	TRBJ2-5	TGTGCCAGCAGTGAATTCCACATCCAAGAGACCCAGTACTTC	CASSEFHIQETQYF
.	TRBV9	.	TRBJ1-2	TGTGCCAGCAGCGTAGCCCAGGGTAGCTATGGCTACACCTTC	CASSVAQGSYGYTF
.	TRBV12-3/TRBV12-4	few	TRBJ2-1	TGTGCCATCTACATAGGAGCGCACAATGAGCAGTTCTTC	CAIYIGAHNEQFF
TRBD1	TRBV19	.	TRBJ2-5	TGTGCCAGTAGTAAGGGGGCCCAAGAGACCCAGTACTTC	CASSKGAQETQYF
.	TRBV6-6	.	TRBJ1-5	TGTGCCAGCACCGGGGGACGCAATCAGCCCCAGCATTTT	CASTGGRNQPQHF
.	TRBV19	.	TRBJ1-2	TGTGCCAGTAGTATAGCGTTCGGCAGGCCTAACTATGGCTACACCTTC	CASSIAFGRPNYGYTF
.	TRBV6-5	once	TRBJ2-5	TGTGCCAGCAACGCCGATAGAAAAGAGACCCAGTACTTC	CASNADRKETQYF
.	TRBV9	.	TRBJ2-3	TGTGCCAGCAGCCCCAGGGGGGCAAACACAGATACGCAGTATTTT	CASSPRGANTDTQYF
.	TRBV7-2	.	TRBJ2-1	TGTGCCAGCAGCTCTCTAGCACTAGGGTACAATGAGCAGTTCTTC	CASSSLALGYNEQFF
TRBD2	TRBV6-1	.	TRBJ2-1	TGTGCCAGCAGTGAAAAGGAGGGGACTAGTTGGGGTTACAATGAGCAGTTCTTC	CASSEKEGTSWGYNEQFF
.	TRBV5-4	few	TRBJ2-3	TGTGCCGTCGAGACGGGAGGCACAGATACGCAGTATTTT	CAVETGGTDTQYF
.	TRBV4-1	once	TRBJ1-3	TGCGCCAGCAGCCAACCGGACACCTACTTCTCTGGAAACACCATATATTTT	CASSQPDTYFSGNTIYF
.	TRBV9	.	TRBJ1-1	TGTGCCAGCAGCGTAGGGGGCGCGGCTGAAGCTTTCTTT	CASSVGGAAEAFF
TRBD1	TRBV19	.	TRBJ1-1	TGTGCCAGTAGATCGGGACAGGGGGGCAAAGCTTTCTTT	CASRSGQGGKAFF
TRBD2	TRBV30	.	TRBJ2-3	TGTGCCTGGAGTGTAGCGGGAGCAGATACGCAGTATTTT	CAWSVAGADTQYF
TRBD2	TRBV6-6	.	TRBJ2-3	TGTGCCAGCAGTACCTTTGGGGGGGGGAGAACAGATACGCAGTATTTT	CASSTFGGGRTDTQYF
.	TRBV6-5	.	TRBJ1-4	TGTGCCAGCAGTTACCTGACGGGGGAGATGGGCGAAAAACTGTTTTTT	CASSYLTGEMGEKLFF
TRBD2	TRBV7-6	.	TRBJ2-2	TGTGCCAGCAGCTGGCCTAGCGGGAGGCCCGGGGAGCTGTTTTTT	CASSWPSGRPGELFF
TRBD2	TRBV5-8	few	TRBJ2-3	TGTGCCAGCAAGCGGGCTAGCGGGATCACAGATACGCAGTATTTT	CASKRASGITDTQYF
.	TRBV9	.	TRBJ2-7	TGTGCCAGCAGCGTAGGACCGGACCCCGGAGGGCAGTACTTC	CASSVGPDPGGQYF
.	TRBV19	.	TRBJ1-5	TGTGCCAGTGAGAAAGGGACACCGAGCAATCAGCCCCAGCATTTT	CASEKGTPSNQPQHF
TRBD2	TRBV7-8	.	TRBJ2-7	TGTGCCAGCAGCCCTGGGACTAGCGGGAGGCCCTCCTACGAGCAGTACTTC	CASSPGTSGRPSYEQYF
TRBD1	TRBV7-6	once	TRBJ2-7	TGTGCCAGCAGCCCCCGCGGACAGGGGGCGGTGGGGGAGCAGTACTTC	CASSPRGQGAVGEQYF
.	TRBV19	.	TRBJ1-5	TGTGCCAGTAGTATTAGGTCCGAGGGCACTCAGCCCCAGCATTTT	CASSIRSEGTQPQHF
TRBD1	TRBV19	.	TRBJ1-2	TGTGCCAGTAGTTCCCGGACAGGTCTTAACTATGGCTACACCTTC	CASSSRTGLNYGYTF
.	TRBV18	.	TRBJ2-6	TGTGCCAGCTCACCCACACTAGGGTCTGGGGCCAACGTCCTGACTTTC	CASSPTLGSGANVLTF
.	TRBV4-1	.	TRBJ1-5	TGCGCCAGCAGCCAAGATAACTCGTATCTTCAGCCCCAGCATTTT	CASSQDNSYLQPQHF
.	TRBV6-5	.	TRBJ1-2	TGTGCCAGCAGTCGAGGTCAGGGAAAAGGCTACACCTTC	CASSRGQGKGYTF
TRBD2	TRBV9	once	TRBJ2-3	TGTGCCAGCAGCGTAGATCAAGCGGGAGGGAAGACCGATACGCAGTATTTT	CASSVDQAGGKTDTQYF
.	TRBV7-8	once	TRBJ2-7	TGTGCCAGCAGCGAGACCTACGAGCAGTACTTC	CASSETYEQYF
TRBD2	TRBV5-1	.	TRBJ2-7	TGCGCCAGCAGCTTGTCGGGGGGCTCCTACGAGCAGTACTTC	CASSLSGGSYEQYF
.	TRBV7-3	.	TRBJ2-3	TGTGCCAGCAGCAGAGCCTACACAGATACGCAGTATTTT	CASSRAYTDTQYF
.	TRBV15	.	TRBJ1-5	TGTGCCACCAGCAGAGGGAGGCAGTCAAGCGGTAATCAGCCCCAGCATTTT	CATSRGRQSSGNQPQHF
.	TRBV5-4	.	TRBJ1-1	TGTGCCAGCAGCTTGGATACAGGCGGGGGGTGGGAAGCTTTCTTT	CASSLDTGGGWEAFF
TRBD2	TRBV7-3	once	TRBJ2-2	TGTGCCAGCAGGCGTTCCGGGACTAGCGGCACCGGGGAGCTGTTTTTT	CASRRSGTSGTGELFF
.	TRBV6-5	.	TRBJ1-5	TGTGCCCGCCGGGGCAATCAGCCCCAGCATTTT	CARRGNQPQHF
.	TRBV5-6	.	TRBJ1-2	TGTGCCAGCAGCCCCGACCGGGGGAATAACTATGGCTACACCTTC	CASSPDRGNNYGYTF
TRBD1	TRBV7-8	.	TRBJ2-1	TGTGCCAGCAGAGGGCAGGGGGCGAGCAATGAGCAGTTCTTC	CASRGQGASNEQFF
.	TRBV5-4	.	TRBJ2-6	TGTGCCAGCAGCTCGACAGGAGCTTCTGGGGCCAACGTCCTGACTTTC	CASSSTGASGANVLTF
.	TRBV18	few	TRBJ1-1	TGTGCCAGCTCACCCGGACAACAAGACACTGAAGCTTTCTTT	CASSPGQQDTEAFF
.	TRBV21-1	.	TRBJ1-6	TGTGCCAGCACCCCGACGGACTATTCACCCCTCCACTTT	CASTPTDYSPLHF
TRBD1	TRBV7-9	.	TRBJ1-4	TGTGCCAGCAGCCCCAGGGGGAACAGTCTGGGAGAAAAACTGTTTTTT	CASSPRGNSLGEKLFF
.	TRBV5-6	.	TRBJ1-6	TGTGCCAGCAGCTCGAGGTATAATTCACCCCTCCACTTT	CASSSRYNSPLHF
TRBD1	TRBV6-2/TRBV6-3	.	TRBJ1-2	TGTGCCAGCAGTTACTTTATCGGACAGGGAGTGAGCTACACCTTC	CASSYFIGQGVSYTF
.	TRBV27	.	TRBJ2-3	TGTGCCAGCAGTTTGGGGCGGGATCGTGCAGATACGCAGTATTTT	CASSLGRDRADTQYF
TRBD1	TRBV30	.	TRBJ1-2	TGTGCCTGGAGTCGAGGACAGGGTGATGGCTACACCTTC	CAWSRGQGDGYTF
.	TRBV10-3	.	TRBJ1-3	TGTGCCATCAGTGAGGGAGTAAGCTCTGGAAACACCATATATTTT	CAISEGVSSGNTIYF
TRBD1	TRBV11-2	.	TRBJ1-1	TGTGCCAGCAGCTTAGTTACGGGACAGGGAATGAACACTGAAGCTTTCTTT	CASSLVTGQGMNTEAFF
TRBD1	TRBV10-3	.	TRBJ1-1	TGTGCCATCGGGACAGGGGAATTCACTGAAGCTTTCTTT	CAIGTGEFTEAFF
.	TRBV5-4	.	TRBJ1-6	TGTGCCAGCAGCTTGGGCGGAAAGAGCTCCTATAATTCACCCCTCCACTTT	CASSLGGKSSYNSPLHF
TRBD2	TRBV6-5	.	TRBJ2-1	TGTGCCAGCAGTTTAGCGGGAGGATTCTACAATGAGCAGTTCTTC	CASSLAGGFYNEQFF
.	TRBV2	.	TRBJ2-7	TGTGCCAGCAGTATGGGGCTCTACGAGCAGTACTTC	CASSMGLYEQYF
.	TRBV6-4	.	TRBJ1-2	TGTGCCAGCAGGGGCAGTGGTAACTATGGCTACACCTTC	CASRGSGNYGYTF